These 9 T cell receptor beta chains came from one sample sequenced in a study of technical replicates of blood from several donors. Assay used: immunoSEQ multiplex PCR; TCRdb lists only in-frame clones, some missing. This sample carries almost 55,000 clones, 94% of them seen once, and the ten largest clones take over 0.2%. The sequenced sample was T cells isolated from PBMCs. The source is a human donor in good health.

The gene calls are TRBV5-4 and TRBJ2-1; D is possibly TRBD2 (5 bases). The germline V gene encodes CDR1 SGHNT and CDR2 YYREEE (reference sequence). Trimming pared 0 bases from V and 0 bases from J, leaving 13 bases between. The CDR3 sequence is 17 residues long. DNA for the CDR3: TGTGCCAGCAGCTTGGGGAACACGGGGAGCTCCTACAATGAGCAGTTCTTC. The encoded protein is CASSLGNTGSSYNEQFF.

The sample holds one count of this clone. The chain is built from TRBV7-8 and TRBJ2-7; 7 nucleotides align to TRBD2. J was trimmed by 2 bases and V by 2 bases; bases with no gene match: 3. The CDR3 covers 14 residues. CDR1 is SGHVS and CDR2 is FQNEAQ in the germline V gene. In DNA form, the CDR3 reads TGTGCCAGCAGCTTATGGGGGGGGACCTACGAGCAGTACTTC. Its translation is CASSLWGGTYEQYF. The full variable domain, rest sourced from reference TRBV7-8 and TRBJ2-7, is GAGVSQSPRYKVAKRGQDVALRCDPISGHVSLFWYQQALGQGPEFLTYFQNEAQLDKSGLPSDRFFAERPEGSVSTLKIQRTQQEDSAVYLCASSLWGGTYEQYFGPGTRLTVT.

This chain connects TRBV5-5 to TRBJ1-1; tentatively, D is TRBD1 (6 bases). V was trimmed by 4 bases and J by 14 bases, leaving 21 bases between them. This CDR3 region has 13 residues. Germline V CDR1 and CDR2: SGHKS, YYEKEE (reference sequence). CDR3 residues: CASSPGGRDKGFF. Here the CDR3 DNA reads TGTGCCAGCAGCCCCGGTGGTAGGGACAAAGGGTTCTTT.

This clone has a single count. The gene calls are TRBV6-6 and TRBJ2-1, with 7 bases identical to TRBD1. The germline V gene has CDR1 MNHNY and CDR2 SVGAGI (reference sequence). The CDR3 has 15 residues. The J segment lost 4 bases and the V segment lost 3 bases, leaving 6 bases of the junction unmatched. The CDR3 sequence: CASSYRDRDYNEQFF. The CDR3 coding sequence is TGTGCCAGCAGTTATCGAGACAGGGATTACAATGAGCAGTTCTTC.

The chain carries TRBV5-1 and TRBJ1-2; the match to TRBD1 covers 9 bases. Germline V gene sequence: CDR1 SGHRS, CDR2 YFSETQ. With 0 bases clipped from V and 4 bases from J, the junction kept 13 bases outside the gene matches. There are 18 residues in the CDR3. CDR3 bases: TGCGCCAGCAGCTTGGATCCGGGACAGGGCGGTGTAGGCTATGGCTACACCTTC. Protein sequence: CASSLDPGQGGVGYGYTF. The entire variable domain, with the rest obtained from reference TRBV5-1 and TRBJ1-2, is as follows: KAGVTQTPRYLIKTRGQQVTLSCSPISGHRSVSWYQQTPGQGLQFLFEYFSETQRNKGNFPGRFSGRQFSNSRSEMNVSTLELGDSALYLCASSLDPGQGGVGYGYTFGSGTRLTVV.

The genes are TRBV29-1 and TRBJ1-5; the D is unclear. The CDR3 runs 13 residues. The V gene's germline CDR1 is SQVTM and CDR2 ANQGSEA. V lost 4 bases and J 0 bases, leaving 7 bases between the germline ends. The CDR3 sequence is CSVVTNSNQPQHF. Here the CDR3 DNA reads TGCAGCGTTGTAACTAATAGCAATCAGCCCCAGCATTTT.

This chain links TRBV11-3 with TRBJ2-3; D unclear. The CDR3 is 14 amino acids. The germline V gene has CDR1 SGHNT and CDR2 YENEEA. V was trimmed by 2 bases and J by 0 bases, leaving 6 bases between them. CDR3 bases: TGTGCCAGCAGCTTAATGGGCAGCACAGATACGCAGTATTTT. Amino acid sequence: CASSLMGSTDTQYF.

This clone was seen just once. V usage is TRBV5-5 and J usage is TRBJ1-5; D ambiguous. The germline gives CDR1 SGHKS, CDR2 YYEKEE (reference sequence). The ends were cut back, 4 bases at V and 0 bases at J, with 17 bases in the middle. CDR3 length equals 17 residues. In DNA, the CDR3 is TGTGCCAGCAGCCCCCGTAGCGATTTCAATAGCAATCAGCCCCAGCATTTT. This codes for CASSPRSDFNSNQPQHF.

The gene calls are TRBV9 and TRBJ2-1; 7 nucleotides agree with TRBD2. From germline, CDR1 is SGDLS and CDR2 YYNGEE. V was pared by 0 bases and J by 6 bases, with 12 bases of the junction left unmatched. The CDR3 runs to 17 residues. The CDR3 spells CASSVAEAGRAGNEQFF. The DNA of the CDR3 is TGTGCCAGCAGCGTAGCAGAGGCGGGGAGGGCTGGCAATGAGCAGTTCTTC.